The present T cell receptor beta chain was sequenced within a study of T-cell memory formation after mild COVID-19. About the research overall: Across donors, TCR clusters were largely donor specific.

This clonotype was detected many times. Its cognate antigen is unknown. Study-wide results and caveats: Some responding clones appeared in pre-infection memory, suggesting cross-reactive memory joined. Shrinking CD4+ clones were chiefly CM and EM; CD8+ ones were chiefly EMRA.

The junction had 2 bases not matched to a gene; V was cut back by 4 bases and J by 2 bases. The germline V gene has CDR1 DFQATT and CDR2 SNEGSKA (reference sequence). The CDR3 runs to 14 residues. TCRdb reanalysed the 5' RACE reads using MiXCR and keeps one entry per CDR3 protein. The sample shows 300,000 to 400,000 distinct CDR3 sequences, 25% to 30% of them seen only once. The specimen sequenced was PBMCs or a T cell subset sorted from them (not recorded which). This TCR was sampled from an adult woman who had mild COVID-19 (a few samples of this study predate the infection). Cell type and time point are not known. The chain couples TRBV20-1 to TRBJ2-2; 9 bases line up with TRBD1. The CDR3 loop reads CSAKQGANTGELFF. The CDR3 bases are TGCAGTGCTAAACAGGGGGCTAACACCGGGGAGCTGTTTTTT.